The 9 T cell receptor beta chains reported below all come from one sample, sequenced in a study of cytomegalovirus exposure and HLA in healthy donors. The PCR contained 60 Vbeta and 13 Jbeta primers. Produced via immunoSEQ multiplex PCR; TCRdb's table is partial and in-frame only. The table includes 100,000 to 150,000 clones, around 78% detected once. Sample: PBMCs. These receptors were taken from a woman aged 50 to 60 in good health and CMV-seronegative.

The genes are TRBV6-7 and TRBJ2-7; D might be TRBD1 (5 bases). TRBV6-7 is an ORF; its function is uncertain. The V end lost 4 bases, the J end lost 4 bases, and 17 bases lay between the germline ends. This CDR3 contains 15 residues. The CDR3 loop is CASSSDSDWQYEQYF. The CDR3, as DNA: TGTGCCAGCAGTTCTGACAGTGACTGGCAATACGAGCAGTACTTC.

This chain's CDR3 is CASSTRGGRSYEQYF. The DNA for the CDR3 is TGTGCCAGCAGTACCCGCGGGGGACGATCCTACGAGCAGTACTTC. The chain links TRBV7-2 to TRBJ2-7; TRBD2 aligns across 7 bases. Germline-derived CDR1 and CDR2 are SGHTA and FQGNSA. Trimming cost V 6 bases and J 1 base; bases outside gene matches: 9. CDR3 length: 15 amino acids. The complete variable domain, with remaining parts taken from reference TRBV7-2 and TRBJ2-7, reads GAGVSQSPSNKVTEKGKDVELRCDPISGHTALYWYRQSLGQGLEFLIYFQGNSAPDKSGLPSDRFSAERTGGSVSTLTIQRTQQEDSAVYLCASSTRGGRSYEQYFGPGTRLTVT.

The genes are TRBV29-1 and TRBJ1-6; TRBD1 matches at 8 bases. The CDR3 contains 12 residues. Germline CDR1 reads SQVTM; CDR2 reads ANQGSEA. CDR3 DNA: TGCGCCGGGGGGACAGGAAATTCACCCCTCCACTTT. Amino acid sequence: CAGGTGNSPLHF.

The chain couples TRBV11-3 to TRBJ1-4; the D gene is possibly TRBD1 (6 bases). The CDR3 totals 16 residues. CDR1 and CDR2 from the germline V gene are SGHNT and YENEEA. Trimming shortened V by 0 bases and J by 0 bases, and 8 bases separated the two germline ends. In DNA form, the CDR3 reads TGTGCCAGCAGCTTAGACAGGGGAGCAACTAATGAAAAACTGTTTTTT. Encoded protein: CASSLDRGATNEKLFF.

This clone was observed once. The J gene is TRBJ2-7, the V gene TRBV5-1; D is unclear. There are 12 residues in the CDR3. From germline, CDR1 is SGHRS and CDR2 YFSETQ. With 9 bases removed from V and 0 bases from J, the gap between germline ends came to 10 bases. In DNA, the CDR3 is TGCGCCATCCAGGTACACTCCTACGAGCAGTACTTC. Amino acids: CAIQVHSYEQYF.

This clone was observed a handful of times. The rearrangement links TRBV30 to TRBJ2-7; TRBD2 matches 9 bases. The J segment lost 5 bases and the V segment lost 0 bases, leaving 8 bases of the junction unmatched. This CDR3 has 15 amino acids. Germline CDR1 reads GTSNPN; CDR2 reads SVGIG (reference sequence). DNA of the CDR3: TGTGCCTGGAGTGTAGGCCTAGCGGGATCGAACGAGCAGTACTTC. The encoded protein is CAWSVGLAGSNEQYF.

The CDR3 sequence: CASGQDTQYF. The CDR3 nucleotides read TGTGCCAGCGGGCAGGATACGCAGTATTTT. The chain uses TRBV2 and TRBJ2-3; D is unresolved. This CDR3 comprises 10 residues. Germline V gene lookup returns CDR1 SNHLY and CDR2 FYNNEI. Trimming stripped 8 bases from V and 6 bases from J, with 6 bases between.

The DNA for the CDR3 is TGTGCCAGTAAAGGACTAGCGTGGGACGCCGGGGAGCTGTTTTTT. Translation: CASKGLAWDAGELFF. V is TRBV19 and J is TRBJ2-2; 9 bases are a match to TRBD2. The ends lost 7 bases at V and 6 bases at J; junction bases unmatched: 9. CDR1 and CDR2 from the germline V gene are LNHDA and SQIVND (reference sequence). The CDR3 is 15 amino acids.

In DNA, the CDR3 is TGTGCCAGCAGTTCCGGGACAGGGAACGAACAGCCCCAGCATTTT. The encoded protein is CASSSGTGNEQPQHF. The chain links TRBV28 to TRBJ1-5; 9 nucleotides align to TRBD1. Losses at the gene ends were 4 bases for V and 7 bases for J; bases not matched to a gene: 8. In germline, CDR1 is MDHEN, CDR2 SYDVKM. The CDR3 spans 15 residues.